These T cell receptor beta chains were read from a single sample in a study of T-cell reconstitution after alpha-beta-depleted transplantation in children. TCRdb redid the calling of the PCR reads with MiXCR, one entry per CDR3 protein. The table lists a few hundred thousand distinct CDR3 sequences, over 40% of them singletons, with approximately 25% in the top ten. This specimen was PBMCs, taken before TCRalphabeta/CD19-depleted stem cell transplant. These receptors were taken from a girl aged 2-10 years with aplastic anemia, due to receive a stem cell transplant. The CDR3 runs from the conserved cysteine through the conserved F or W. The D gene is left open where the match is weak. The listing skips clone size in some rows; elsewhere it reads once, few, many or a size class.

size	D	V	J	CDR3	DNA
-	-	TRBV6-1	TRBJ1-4	CASRAQGLEKLFF	TGTGCCAGCAGGGCACAGGGATTGGAAAAACTGTTTTTT
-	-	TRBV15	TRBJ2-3	CATRSQRGARSVTDTQYF	TGTGCCACCAGAAGTCAACGGGGGGCGCGATCAGTCACAGATACGCAGTATTTT
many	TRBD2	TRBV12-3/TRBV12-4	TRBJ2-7	CASSRAGGRHEQYF	TGTGCCAGCAGTCGGGCGGGGGGGCGTCACGAGCAGTACTTC
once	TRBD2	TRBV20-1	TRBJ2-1	CSPFGLAGGEQFF	TGCAGCCCCTTCGGACTAGCGGGGGGTGAGCAGTTCTTC
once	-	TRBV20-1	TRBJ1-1	CSARERTIAFF	TGCAGTGCTAGAGAGCGGACAATAGCTTTCTTT
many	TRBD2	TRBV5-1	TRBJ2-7	CASSPLGLAGGEQYF	TGCGCCAGCAGCCCACTGGGACTAGCGGGAGGCGAGCAGTACTTC
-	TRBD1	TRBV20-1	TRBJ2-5	CSAHPGQGKETQYF	TGCAGTGCTCATCCGGGACAGGGAAAAGAGACCCAGTACTTC
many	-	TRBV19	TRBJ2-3	CASRATSTDTQYF	TGTGCCAGCAGGGCGACTAGCACAGATACGCAGTATTTT
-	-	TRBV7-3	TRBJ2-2	CASSFQDTLNTGELFF	TGTGCCAGCAGCTTCCAGGACACCTTGAACACCGGGGAGCTGTTTTTT
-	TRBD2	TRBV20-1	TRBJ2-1	CSARGLAANNEQFF	TGCAGTGCTAGAGGGCTAGCGGCCAACAATGAGCAGTTCTTC
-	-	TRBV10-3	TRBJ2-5	CAIPQGRETQYF	TGTGCCATCCCACAGGGAAGGGAGACCCAGTACTTC
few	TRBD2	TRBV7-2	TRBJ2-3	CASSFSHLAGAYTDTQYF	TGTGCCAGCAGCTTTAGCCACCTAGCGGGGGCCTACACAGATACGCAGTATTTT
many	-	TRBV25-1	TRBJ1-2	CASSEDLLDYGYTF	TGTGCCAGCAGTGAAGACCTCCTGGACTATGGCTACACCTTC